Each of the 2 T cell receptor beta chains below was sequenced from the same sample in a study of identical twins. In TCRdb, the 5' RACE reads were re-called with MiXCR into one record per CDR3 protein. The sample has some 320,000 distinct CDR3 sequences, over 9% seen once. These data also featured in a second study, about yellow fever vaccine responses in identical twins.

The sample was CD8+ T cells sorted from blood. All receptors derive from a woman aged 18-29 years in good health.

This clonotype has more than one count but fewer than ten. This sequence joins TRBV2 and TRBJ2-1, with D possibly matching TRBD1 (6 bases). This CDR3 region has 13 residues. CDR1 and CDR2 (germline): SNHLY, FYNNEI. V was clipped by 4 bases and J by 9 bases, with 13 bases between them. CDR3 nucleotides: TGTGCCAGCAGTGTGGGGAAGGGGGTTGAGCAGTTCTTC. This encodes CASSVGKGVEQFF.

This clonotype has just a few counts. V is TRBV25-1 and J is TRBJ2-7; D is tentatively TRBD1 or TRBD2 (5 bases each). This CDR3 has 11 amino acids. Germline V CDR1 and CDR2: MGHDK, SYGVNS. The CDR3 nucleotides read TGTGCCAGCAGTGAAGGGACCCTGTACAACGTC. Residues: CASSEGTLYNV.